A single sample is the source of the 18 T cell receptor beta chains below, sequenced in a study of CD8 T cells in ankylosing spondylitis (dated by TCRdb to the late 2010s). The investigation overall reported the following: A TCR beta motif made up of several highly homologous amino acid variants appeared to be characteristic of blood from ankylosing spondylitis patients.

Libraries were constructed by 5' RACE. TCRdb names Illumina HiSeq 2500 as the instrument used. The public reads were reanalyzed by TCRdb: fastp trimming at Q25, MiXCR alignment, in-frame beta chains only. For every CDR3 protein sequence, its rows merge into one entry that carries the most common genes and DNA. This sample lists a few hundred thousand distinct CDR3 sequences; more than 20% were detected once. The leading ten clones occupy about 15% of the sample. What these receptors recognize is not known. The sequenced sample was blood, either unsorted or a sorted T cell fraction (not recorded which). These receptors all come from a male donor with ankylosing spondylitis.

This clonotype was detected ten times or more. The CDR3 sequence: CASSPGGGYEQYF. As DNA, the CDR3 is TGTGCCAGCAGCCCAGGGGGAGGGTACGAGCAGTACTTC. The V call is TRBV7-2, the J call TRBJ2-7, with D perhaps being TRBD1 or TRBD2 (7 bases each). V lost 5 bases, J lost 4 bases, and 12 bases lay in between. CDR3 length: 13 amino acids. CDR1 is SGHTA and CDR2 is FQGNSA in the germline V gene.

This clonotype was picked up a small number of times. The chain couples TRBV12-3 or TRBV12-4 to TRBJ2-3; possibly TRBD1 or TRBD2 for D (5 bases each). There are 14 residues in the CDR3. V lost 7 bases and J 5 bases, leaving 16 bases between the germline ends. CDR3 sequence (DNA): TGTGCCAGCACCGACCTCGGTGGGGGAGATACGCAGTATTTT. It is translated as CASTDLGGGDTQYF.

The V call is TRBV7-3, the J call TRBJ2-2; D call uncertain. With 1 base removed from V and 6 bases from J, the gap between germline ends came to 15 bases. The CDR3 is 16 amino acids. The V gene's germline CDR1 is SGHTA and CDR2 FQGTGA. In DNA, the CDR3 is TGTGCCAGCAGCTTAAGGCCAAGAAGTAGTCCCGGGGAGCTGTTTTTT. It yields the protein CASSLRPRSSPGELFF.

This clonotype was counted once. The chain uses TRBV11-3 and TRBJ2-3; D might be TRBD2 (5 bases). Germline loops: CDR1 SGHNT, CDR2 YENEEA. CDR3 length: 17 residues. The V and J ends lost 2 bases and 1 base respectively, with 16 bases between them. CDR3 DNA sequence: TGTGCCAGCAGCTTAATCCCGTCACGGCGGGGCACAGATACGCAGTATTTT. This encodes CASSLIPSRRGTDTQYF.

Here the CDR3 reads CASSLGGSVNEQFF. The DNA of the CDR3 is TGTGCCAGCTCACTCGGCGGGAGCGTGAATGAGCAGTTCTTC. The chain carries TRBV18 and TRBJ2-1; 7 bases are a match to TRBD2. The length of the CDR3 is 14 residues. The V gene's germline CDR1 is KGHSH and CDR2 LQKENI. J was trimmed by 7 bases and V by 4 bases; bases with no gene match: 7.

The rearrangement joins TRBV11-1 to TRBJ2-1, with D hard to call. Germline values: CDR1 SGHAT, CDR2 FQDESV (reference sequence). Trimming removed 4 bases at V and 3 bases at J, with 10 bases between. This CDR3 contains 14 residues. CDR3 region: CASSSLEFYNEQFF. DNA of the CDR3: TGTGCCAGCAGCTCTTTAGAGTTCTACAATGAGCAGTTCTTC.

This clonotype showed up just once. This sequence joins TRBV6-5 and TRBJ1-1; D perhaps matches TRBD1 (5 bases). The germline CDR1 and CDR2 sequences are MNHEY and SVGAGI. Trimming took off 0 bases at V and 5 bases at J, with 19 bases between the two ends. The CDR3 is 17 amino acids. The CDR3 reads CASSYSGGMGVVTEAFF. In nucleotides, the CDR3 is TGTGCCAGCAGTTACTCCGGAGGAATGGGGGTCGTAACTGAAGCTTTCTTT.

This clonotype was seen repeatedly, ten times or more. This chain uses TRBV29-1 with TRBJ1-1; weak D call: TRBD1 (5 bases). The germline CDR1 and CDR2 sequences are SQVTM and ANQGSEA. The ends were cut back, 6 bases at V and 2 bases at J, with 13 bases in the middle. The CDR3 has 13 residues. The chain's CDR3 is CSVTRDLNTEAFF. Written as DNA, the CDR3 is TGCAGCGTGACCAGGGATTTAAACACTGAAGCTTTCTTT.

Ten or more counts support this clonotype. The V call is TRBV29-1, the J call TRBJ1-1, with a weak D call TRBD1 (5 bases). CDR1 SQVTM and CDR2 ANQGSEA come from the germline V gene. V lost 4 bases and J 0 bases, leaving 21 bases between the germline ends. The CDR3 has 17 amino acids. The CDR3 sequence: CSVGLDRGDLLNTEAFF. Written as DNA, the CDR3 is TGCAGCGTTGGTCTCGATAGGGGAGATCTCCTGAACACTGAAGCTTTCTTT.

Written as DNA, the CDR3 is TGTGCCAGCAGTTTCCGGGGTGGGAGCGGGAGGGCCGGGGAGCTGTTTTTT. It yields the protein CASSFRGGSGRAGELFF. J is TRBJ2-2 and V is TRBV27, with 10 positions matching TRBD2. The V gene end was trimmed by 3 bases and the J gene end by 6 bases; junction bases not matched to a gene: 10. CDR3 size: 17 residues. CDR1 and CDR2 (germline): MNHEY, SMNVEV (reference sequence).

V gene TRBV7-2 combines with J gene TRBJ2-7; tentative D call: TRBD2 (5 bases). Trimming left V 1 base short and J 5 bases short, with 15 bases between. Germline-derived CDR1 and CDR2 are SGHTA and FQGNSA. The CDR3 spans 15 residues. The CDR3 loop reads CASSLDWGRRNEQYF. CDR3 DNA: TGTGCCAGCAGCTTAGATTGGGGAAGGAGGAACGAGCAGTACTTC. Complete variable domain (other parts from reference TRBV7-2 and TRBJ2-7): GAGVSQSPSNKVTEKGKDVELRCDPISGHTALYWYRQSLGQGLEFLIYFQGNSAPDKSGLPSDRFSAERTGGSVSTLTIQRTQQEDSAVYLCASSLDWGRRNEQYFGPGTRLTVT.

The V call is TRBV7-3, the J call TRBJ2-1, with 10 bases matching TRBD2. V dropped 6 bases and J dropped 6; count of bases not matched to a gene: 11. The CDR3 is made up of 16 amino acids. Germline CDR1 SGHTA, CDR2 FQGTGA. In DNA, the CDR3 is TGTGCCAGCAGGTCCCTAGCGGGAGTCCGTGGCAATGAGCAGTTCTTC. Amino acid sequence: CASRSLAGVRGNEQFF.

V is TRBV5-1 and J is TRBJ2-1, with 12 nucleotides matching TRBD2. V gave up 4 bases and J gave up 7 bases; unmatched junction bases: 3. CDR1 SGHRS and CDR2 YFSETQ come from the germline V gene. The CDR3 has 14 amino acids. The CDR3 sequence is CASSRGLAGNEQFF. The CDR3 DNA is TGCGCCAGCAGCAGGGGACTAGCGGGTAATGAGCAGTTCTTC.

This chain joins TRBV3-1 and TRBJ1-4; possible D gene TRBD1, 6 bases. Trimming shortened V by 7 bases and J by 4 bases, and 22 bases separated the two germline ends. Per germline, CDR1 LGHDT and CDR2 YNNKEL (reference sequence). There are 17 residues in the CDR3. The CDR3 sequence: CASKPGQTPWGNEKLFF. The CDR3 DNA reads as TGTGCCAGCAAACCGGGACAAACCCCTTGGGGTAATGAAAAACTGTTTTTT.

This clonotype was detected only a few times. V is TRBV7-8 and J is TRBJ2-1; no definite D call. The CDR3 spans 16 residues. Deletions cut 2 bases from V and 0 bases from J, with 11 bases between. CDR1 and CDR2 from the germline V gene are SGHVS and FQNEAQ. DNA for the CDR3: TGTGCCAGCAGCTTACTGTGGGCGAGCTCCTACAATGAGCAGTTCTTC. Its protein product is CASSLLWASSYNEQFF.

V is TRBV5-1 and J is TRBJ2-3; the D gene is possibly TRBD2 (6 bases). The germline V gene encodes CDR1 SGHRS and CDR2 YFSETQ. The CDR3 covers 16 residues. The V end lost 4 bases, the J end lost 2 bases, and 17 bases lay between the germline ends. CDR3 region: CASSTSGSGNTDTQYF. Written as DNA, the CDR3 is TGCGCCAGCAGCACCTCGGGTAGCGGAAACACAGATACGCAGTATTTT.

The chain joins TRBV10-3 to TRBJ2-7, with 7 bases lining up with TRBD1. This CDR3 has 15 residues. The germline V gene has CDR1 ENHRY and CDR2 SYGVKD. The V gene end was trimmed by 6 bases and the J gene end by 2 bases; junction bases not matched to a gene: 10. This CDR3 is CAIREAGTEAYEQYF. DNA for the CDR3: TGTGCCATCAGGGAGGCCGGGACAGAAGCCTACGAGCAGTACTTC.

At least ten counts were recorded for this clonotype. This chain links TRBV5-1 with TRBJ2-1; D call uncertain. The CDR3 is 16 residues long. The germline gives CDR1 SGHRS, CDR2 YFSETQ. Between the trimmed V and J ends, which lost 0 bases and 0 bases, there was a span of 10 bases. CDR3 in amino acids: CASSLVAVSSYNEQFF. The CDR3 DNA reads as TGCGCCAGCAGCTTGGTTGCTGTTAGCTCCTACAATGAGCAGTTCTTC.